Listed here are 11 T cell receptor beta chains from one sample, sequenced in a study of early T cells in non-severe SARS-CoV-2 infection. TCRdb reprocessed the 5' RACE reads with MiXCR, giving one entry per CDR3 protein. The table lists around 60,000 distinct CDR3 sequences, more than 8.5% of them singletons. Input material: whole blood. These receptors originate from an adult who was a healthcare worker with PCR-confirmed SARS-CoV-2 infection or an uninfected control (not recorded which).

This clonotype was seen a few times. V is TRBV7-9 and J is TRBJ2-5; D ambiguous. V was clipped by 4 bases and J by 4 bases, with 13 bases between them. CDR3 length: 14 amino acids. CDR1 and CDR2 (germline): SEHNR, FQNEAQ (reference sequence). The CDR3 region is CASSSDPRIETQYF. DNA of the CDR3: TGTGCCAGCAGCTCCGACCCTCGAATAGAGACCCAGTACTTC.

In its sample, this clonotype was seen many times. The chain recombines TRBV12-5 with TRBJ1-2; D ambiguous. This CDR3 has 16 amino acids. Germline V gene sequence: CDR1 LGHNT, CDR2 FRNRAP. Trimming left V 0 bases short and J 2 bases short, with 13 bases between. The CDR3 bases are TGTGCTAGTGGTTTGGTAGTGGTACGGGAGAACTATGGCTACACCTTC. It yields the protein CASGLVVVRENYGYTF.

This clonotype was observed a few times. This chain uses TRBV6-2 or TRBV6-3 with TRBJ2-7; 7 bases are a match to TRBD1. CDR1 MNHEY and CDR2 SVGEGT come from the germline V gene. J lost 4 bases, V lost 6 bases, and 6 bases had no gene match. This CDR3 contains 13 residues. CDR3: CASSLVTGYEQYF. Written as DNA, the CDR3 is TGTGCCAGCAGCCTTGTGACAGGGTACGAGCAGTACTTC.

About this clonotype: One base away lies a much larger clone, so this may be a sequencing read error. V and J are TRBV20-1 and TRBJ2-1; D uncertain. There are 16 residues in the CDR3. CDR1 DFQATT and CDR2 SNEGSKA come from the germline V gene (reference sequence). The CDR3 region has the DNA TGCAGTGCCCCCCCGATTGGGCCCCACTCCTTCAATGAGCAGTTCTTC. The encoded protein is CSAPPIGPHSFNEQFF.

This clonotype came up many times. CDR3 sequence: CSAGTGLAGVDEQYF. As DNA, the CDR3 is TGCAGTGCTGGAACCGGACTAGCGGGAGTCGACGAGCAGTACTTC. The chain is built from TRBV20-1 and TRBJ2-7, with 13 bases identical to TRBD2. After removal of 5 bases from V and 5 bases from J, the junction contained 9 bases not matched to a gene. CDR3 length: 15 amino acids. Germline assignment: CDR1 DFQATT and CDR2 SNEGSKA (reference sequence).

This clonotype was counted ten times or more. The genes are TRBV24-1 and TRBJ2-1; D may be TRBD2 (6 bases). V lost 4 bases, J lost 4 bases, and 19 bases lay in between. Germline lookup yields CDR1 KGHDR and CDR2 SFDVKD. The CDR3 has 17 residues. DNA of the CDR3: TGTGCCACCAGTGACAGCAGGCGGGATGGGGTATACAATGAGCAGTTCTTC. It translates to CATSDSRRDGVYNEQFF.

This clonotype was seen repeatedly, ten times or more. The rearrangement uses TRBV5-1 and TRBJ2-7, with 7 bases identical to TRBD1. Per germline, CDR1 SGHRS and CDR2 YFSETQ. The CDR3 consists of 18 residues. The J segment lost 0 bases and the V segment lost 2 bases, leaving 14 bases of the junction unmatched. The CDR3 is CASSFLSGGVSASYEQYF. The DNA of the CDR3 is TGCGCCAGCAGCTTCTTGTCAGGGGGTGTATCGGCCTCCTACGAGCAGTACTTC.

This clonotype was recorded at least ten times. The CDR3 nucleotides are TGTGCCAGCAGTTTAATGTCCACCGGGGAGCTGTTTTTT. It encodes CASSLMSTGELFF. V is TRBV12-3 or TRBV12-4 and J is TRBJ2-2; D is uncertain. V gave up 2 bases and J gave up 4 bases, with 5 bases separating them. This CDR3 is 13 amino acids long.

The sample holds a few counts of this clonotype. The J gene is TRBJ2-5, the V gene TRBV20-1; D is perhaps TRBD2 (5 bases). V was cut by 0 bases and J by 5 bases, with 13 bases left in between. The CDR3 sequence is 14 residues long. Germline values: CDR1 DFQATT, CDR2 SNEGSKA (reference sequence). In DNA form, the CDR3 reads TGCAGTGCTAGAGATGCGTCGGGAACTGAGACCCAGTACTTC. Translation: CSARDASGTETQYF.

The chain links TRBV7-2 to TRBJ2-7; tentative D call: TRBD2 (7 bases). The V gene lost 4 bases and the J gene lost 2 bases, with 15 bases spanning the gap. Germline V CDR1 and CDR2: SGHTA, FQGNSA. The CDR3 length is 15 residues. CDR3 amino acids: CASSSQGGGPYEQYF. The CDR3 DNA reads TGTGCCAGCAGCTCCCAAGGGGGGGGCCCCTACGAGCAGTACTTC. The variable domain in full, with the rest retrieved from reference TRBV7-2 and TRBJ2-7, is GAGVSQSPSNKVTEKGKDVELRCDPISGHTALYWYRQSLGQGLEFLIYFQGNSAPDKSGLPSDRFSAERTGGSVSTLTIQRTQQEDSAVYLCASSSQGGGPYEQYFGPGTRLTVT.

The CDR3 bases are TGTGCCAGCAGTTTATCTTCATCAGGGAGCAGGGGGTATGGCTACACCTTC. This codes for CASSLSSSGSRGYGYTF. The genes are TRBV28 and TRBJ1-2; 7 bases are shared with TRBD1. The germline gives CDR1 MDHEN, CDR2 SYDVKM. The CDR3 totals 17 residues. V lost 1 base, J lost 5 bases, and 13 bases stayed unmatched.